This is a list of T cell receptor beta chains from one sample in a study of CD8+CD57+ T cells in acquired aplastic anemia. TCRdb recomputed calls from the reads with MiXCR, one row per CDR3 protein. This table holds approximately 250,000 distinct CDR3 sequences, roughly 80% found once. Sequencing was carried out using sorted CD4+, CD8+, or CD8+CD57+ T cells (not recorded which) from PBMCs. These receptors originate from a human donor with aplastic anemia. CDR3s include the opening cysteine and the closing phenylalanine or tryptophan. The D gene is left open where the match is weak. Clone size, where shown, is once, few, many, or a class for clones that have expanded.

CASSVAGDTHYLYF,TGTGCCAGCAGCGTAGCGGGAGATACGCATTATTTGTATTTT,NA,NA,14,TRBJ2-3,TRBV9
CASSPLLPGVGDTQYF,TGTGCCAGTAGCCCACTTCTGCCAGGGGTTGGAGATACGCAGTATTTT,NA,NA,16,TRBJ2-3,TRBV11-1
CASSLAGGPGKQDQFF,TGTGCCAGCAGCTTAGCGGGAGGACCCGGTAAGCAGGATCAGTTCTTC,NA,NA,16,TRBJ2-1,TRBV7-8
CSARDRGTSDNEQFF,TGCAGTGCTAGAGACCGGGGTACCTCCGACAATGAGCAGTTCTTC,NA,NA,15,TRBJ2-1,TRBV20-1
CSVAQGVYEQYF,TGCAGCGTTGCACAGGGGGTCTACGAGCAGTACTTC,NA,TRBD1,12,TRBJ2-7,TRBV29-1
CSARDSGGNTIYF,TGCAGTGCTAGAGACTCTGGAGGAAACACCATATATTTT,once,NA,13,TRBJ1-3,TRBV20-1
CASSFSQGSTEAFF,TGTGCCAGCAGCTTTTCGCAGGGGAGCACTGAAGCTTTCTTT,NA,NA,14,TRBJ1-1,TRBV7-9
CASSVAGGDDPHF,TGTGCCAGCAGCGTCGCGGGCGGAGACGATCCGCATTTT,NA,NA,13,TRBJ2-3,TRBV7-2
CASSVSGGGTDTQYF,TGTGCCAGCAGTGTTAGCGGGGGAGGCACAGATACGCAGTATTTT,few,TRBD2,15,TRBJ2-3,TRBV2
CASTDFIAGGQKQFF,TGTGCCAGTACCGACTTTATAGCGGGAGGACAAAAGCAGTTCTTC,NA,TRBD2,15,TRBJ2-1,TRBV19
CASSEFAGAEAFF,TGTGCCAGCAGTGAGTTTGCGGGCGCTGAAGCTTTCTTT,NA,NA,13,TRBJ1-1,TRBV2
CASSVGLAQRTQNF,TGTGCCAGCAGCGTCGGACTAGCCCAACGGACCCAGAACTTC,NA,TRBD2,14,TRBJ2-3,TRBV9
CASSVGSDTRYFEQFF,TGTGCCAGCAGCGTAGGGTCAGATACGCGGTATTTTGAGCAGTTCTTC,many,NA,16,TRBJ2-1,TRBV9
CASSEVPPGQVIF,TGTGCCAGCAGTGAAGTTCCCCCGGGACAGGTAATCTTC,NA,TRBD1,13,TRBJ2-1,TRBV25-1
CASSLAGGGVVYGYTF,TGTGCCAGCAGCTTGGCGGGGGGCGGGGTTGTATATGGCTACACCTTC,few,NA,16,TRBJ1-2,TRBV7-8
CASSFQSSGGNEEQFF,TGTGCCAGCAGCTTTCAGAGTAGCGGGGGGAATGAGGAGCAGTTCTTC,NA,TRBD2,16,TRBJ2-1,TRBV9
CASSLDLGRTDEAFF,TGTGCCAGCAGCTTAGATCTGGGGAGGACAGATGAAGCTTTCTTT,NA,NA,15,TRBJ1-1,TRBV7-8
CATSPSRNSPLHF,TGTGCCACCAGCCCCAGTCGAAATTCACCCCTCCACTTT,few,NA,13,TRBJ1-6,TRBV24-1
CAGSFRTQRDTQYF,TGCGCCGGCAGCTTTCGGACCCAACGAGATACGCAGTATTTT,NA,NA,14,TRBJ2-3,TRBV7-9
CASSERGLGNTQYF,TGTGCCAGCAGTGAAAGGGGGCTAGGAAACACTCAGTACTTC,few,TRBD1,14,TRBJ2-4,TRBV2